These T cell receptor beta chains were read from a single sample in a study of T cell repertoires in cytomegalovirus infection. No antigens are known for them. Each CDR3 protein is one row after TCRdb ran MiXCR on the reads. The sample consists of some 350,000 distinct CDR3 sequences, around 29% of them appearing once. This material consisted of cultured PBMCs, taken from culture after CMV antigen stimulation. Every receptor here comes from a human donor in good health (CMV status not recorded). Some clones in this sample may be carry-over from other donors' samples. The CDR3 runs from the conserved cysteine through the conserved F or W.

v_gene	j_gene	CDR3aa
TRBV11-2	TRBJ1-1	CASMEYGTNTEAFF
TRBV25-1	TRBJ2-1	CASRAGGPPYNEQFF
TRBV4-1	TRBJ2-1	CASSQGDSSSYNEQFF
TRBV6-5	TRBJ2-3	CASRGIRLAGTDTQYF
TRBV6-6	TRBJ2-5	CASSLDRGGQETQYF
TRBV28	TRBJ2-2	CASTIAGANTGELFF
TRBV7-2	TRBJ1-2	CASSPGSHSYGYTF
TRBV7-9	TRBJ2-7	CASSLARQGPYEQYF
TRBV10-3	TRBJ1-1	CAISESTGHTEAFF
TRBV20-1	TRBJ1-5	CSARDPSTGSTQPQHF
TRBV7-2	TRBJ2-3	CASSLARLAGDGALTDTQYF
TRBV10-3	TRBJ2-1	CAISESTGLAGNEQFF
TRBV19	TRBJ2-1	CASSLDRGHYNEQFF
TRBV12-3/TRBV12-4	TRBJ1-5	CASSLAPGANQPQHF
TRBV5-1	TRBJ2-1	CASSFPQDRSSYNEQFF
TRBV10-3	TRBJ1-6	CASRDTEPLHF
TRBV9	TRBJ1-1	CASSVGMGAETAFF
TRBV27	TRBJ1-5	CASSLWRTNQPQHF
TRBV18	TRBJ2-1	CASSPSGLAGTSSYNEQFF
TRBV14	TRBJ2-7	CASSRDLRDYEQYF
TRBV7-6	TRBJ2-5	CASMRDRDLVIEETQYF
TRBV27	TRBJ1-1	CASSFNGENTEAFF
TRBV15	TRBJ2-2	CATSSTVNTGELFF
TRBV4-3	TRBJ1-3	CASSRSFGTDSGNTIYF
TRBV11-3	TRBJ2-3	CASSTARQTTQYF
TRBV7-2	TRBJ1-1	CASSRDRGHAFF
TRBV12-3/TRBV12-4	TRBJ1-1	CASSLAGTTEAFF
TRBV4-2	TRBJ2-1	CASSLSDSSYNEQFF
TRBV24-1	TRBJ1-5	CATKGANQPQHF
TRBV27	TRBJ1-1	CASSLGGRGTEAFF
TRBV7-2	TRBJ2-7	CASSSPRSYEQYF
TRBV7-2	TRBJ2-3	CASSTGPPSGTDTQYF
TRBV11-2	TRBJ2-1	CASSLDAGTGTYNEQFF
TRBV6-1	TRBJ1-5	CASSQGGPNQPQHF
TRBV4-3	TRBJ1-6	CASSQVKGPDRVPFFSYNSPLHF
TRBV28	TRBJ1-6	CASSLGTGENSPLHF
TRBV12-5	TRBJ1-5	CASASRGVNQPQHF
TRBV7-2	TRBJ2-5	CASRFGGPLGETQYF
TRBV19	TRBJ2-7	CASSRTTHSYEQYF
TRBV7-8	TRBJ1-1	CASSLEPRGNTEAFF
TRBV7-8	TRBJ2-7	CASSLGPAGEQYF
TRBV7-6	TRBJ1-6	CASSRSGLSNNSPLHF
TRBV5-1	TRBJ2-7	CASSTVDGDRGEQYF
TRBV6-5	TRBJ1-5	CASSYSFGSLEPQHF
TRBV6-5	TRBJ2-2	CASSRGLAGGPNTGELFF
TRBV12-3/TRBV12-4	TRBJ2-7	CASRGPGLAGEVQYF
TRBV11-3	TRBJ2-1	CASSLGLGQGGVDSYNEQFF
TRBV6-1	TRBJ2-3	CASLAGGGTDTQYF
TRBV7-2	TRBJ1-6	CASSLVGSRYYNSPLHF
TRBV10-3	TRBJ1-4	CAISERQGEGEKLFF
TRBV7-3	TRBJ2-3	CASSLKSRGADTQYF
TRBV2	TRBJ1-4	CASSQRTGKVELFF